This T cell receptor beta chain was captured by sequencing in a study of Graves' ophthalmopathy and Graves' hyperthyroidism. Uncontrolled infections, other autoimmune diseases, pregnancy or lactation barred patients from enrollment. The diagnosis combined clinical symptoms, thyroxine, TRAb, thyroid ultrasound and orbital computed tomography scans. The authors amplified TCR beta CDR3 regions, and they did so from RNA transcripts for repertoire sequencing. After a first-round RT-PCR with HTBI primers, a second-round multiplex PCR was run. TCRdb re-analysed the multiplex PCR reads in MiXCR, keeping a single row per CDR3 protein. Of about 230,000 distinct CDR3 sequences listed, around 50% are singletons. The CDR3 sequence is 13 residues long. Germline CDR1 LNHDA, CDR2 SQIVND (reference sequence). V was trimmed by 3 bases and J by 1 base, leaving 6 bases between them.

The rearrangement links TRBV19 to TRBJ2-5; D gene ambiguous. The clonotype originates from an adult man with Graves' ophthalmopathy. Sequences were obtained from peripheral blood. DNA for the CDR3: TGTGCCAGTAGTATTAACACCCAAGAGACCCAGTACTTC. It yields the protein CASSINTQETQYF.